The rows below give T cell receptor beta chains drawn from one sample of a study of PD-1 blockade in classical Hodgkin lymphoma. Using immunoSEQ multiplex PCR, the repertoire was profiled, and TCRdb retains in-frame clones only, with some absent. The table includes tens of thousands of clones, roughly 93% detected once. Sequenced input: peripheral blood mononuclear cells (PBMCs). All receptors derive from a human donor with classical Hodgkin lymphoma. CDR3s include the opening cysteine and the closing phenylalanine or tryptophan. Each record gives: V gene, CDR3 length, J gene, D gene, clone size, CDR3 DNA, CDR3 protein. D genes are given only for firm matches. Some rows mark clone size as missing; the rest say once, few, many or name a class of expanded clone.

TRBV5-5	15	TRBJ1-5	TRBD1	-	TGTGCCAGCAGCCGGGGGACAGGGGGTTCGGAGCCCCAGCATTTT	CASSRGTGGSEPQHF
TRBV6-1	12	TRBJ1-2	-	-	TGTGCCAGCACCGAGGGGAGCTATGGCTACACCTTC	CASTEGSYGYTF
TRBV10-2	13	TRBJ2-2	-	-	TGCGCCAGCAGGTGGGGGAACACCGGGGAGCTGTTTTTT	CASRWGNTGELFF
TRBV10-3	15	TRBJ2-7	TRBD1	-	TGTGCCATCAGTGAGGGGACAGGGGGACCCTACGAGCAGTACTTC	CAISEGTGGPYEQYF
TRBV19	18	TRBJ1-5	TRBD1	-	TGTGCCAGTAGTACAAGTTGGGGGGGACAGGGTCTAGGTCAGCCCCAGCATTTT	CASSTSWGGQGLGQPQHF
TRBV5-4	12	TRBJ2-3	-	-	TGTGCCAGCAGCCTATTCACAGATACGCAGTATTTT	CASSLFTDTQYF
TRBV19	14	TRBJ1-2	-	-	TGTGCCAGTAGTATGGTTGGGGCTGACTATGGCTACACCTTC	CASSMVGADYGYTF
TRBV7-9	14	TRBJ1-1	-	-	TGTGCCAGCAGCTTACCCGGGTCGAACACTGAAGCTTTCTTT	CASSLPGSNTEAFF
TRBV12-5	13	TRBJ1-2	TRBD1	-	TGTGCTAGTGGTCCAGGGACAGGGGCCGGCTACACCTTC	CASGPGTGAGYTF
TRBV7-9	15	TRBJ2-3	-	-	TGTGCCAGCAGCTTAGTCGGGGCAAGCACAGATACGCAGTATTTT	CASSLVGASTDTQYF
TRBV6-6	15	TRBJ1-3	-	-	TGTGCCAGCAGTTACTCGGGGGCGGGTGGAAACACCATATATTTT	CASSYSGAGGNTIYF
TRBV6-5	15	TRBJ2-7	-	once	TGTGCCAGCAGTTACCCGGGGGCTGCCATCTACGAGCAGTACTTC	CASSYPGAAIYEQYF
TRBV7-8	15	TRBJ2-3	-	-	TGTGCCAGCAGCTTTAGAGACGATCAAGCAGATACGCAGTATTTT	CASSFRDDQADTQYF
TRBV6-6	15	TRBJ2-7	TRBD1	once	TGTGCCAGCAGTTACAACAGGGGGAGCAGGTACGAGCAGTACTTC	CASSYNRGSRYEQYF
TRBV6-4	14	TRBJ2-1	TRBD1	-	TGTGCCAGCAGGCTGGACAGGGGAGGGGATGAGCAGTTCTTC	CASRLDRGGDEQFF
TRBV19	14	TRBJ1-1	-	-	TGTGCCAGTAGTTCGGACGGGAGGAGCACTGAAGCTTTCTTT	CASSSDGRSTEAFF
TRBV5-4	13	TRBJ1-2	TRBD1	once	TGTGCCAGCAGCATTGGACAGGGAGGGGGCTACACCTTC	CASSIGQGGGYTF
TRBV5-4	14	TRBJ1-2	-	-	TGTGCCAGCAGCCCACCTAGGGGTAACTATGGCTACACCTTC	CASSPPRGNYGYTF
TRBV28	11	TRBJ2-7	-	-	TGTGCCAGCAGTTTACGCTACGAGCAGTACTTC	CASSLRYEQYF
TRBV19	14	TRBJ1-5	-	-	TGTGCCAGTAAGGGCCAGGGGAGCAATCAGCCCCAGCATTTT	CASKGQGSNQPQHF
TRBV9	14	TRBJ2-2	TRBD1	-	TGTGCCAGCAGCGCGGGGACAGGAGCCGGGGAGCTGTTTTTT	CASSAGTGAGELFF
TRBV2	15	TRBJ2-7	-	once	TGTGCCAGCAGTGAAGTTGGTGCCGGGGCGGGCGAGCAGTACTTC	CASSEVGAGAGEQYF
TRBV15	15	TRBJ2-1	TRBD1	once	TGTGCCACCAGCAGAGATTCAACGGGACAGAATGAGCAGTTCTTC	CATSRDSTGQNEQFF
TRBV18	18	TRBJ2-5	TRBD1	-	TGTGCCAGCTCACCGACCGCTTACGACAGGGGGTTTGCGGAGACCCAGTACTTC	CASSPTAYDRGFAETQYF
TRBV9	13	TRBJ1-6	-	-	TGTGCCAGCAGCGTTCAGGGAAATTCACCCCTCCACTTT	CASSVQGNSPLHF
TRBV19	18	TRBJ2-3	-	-	TGTGCCAGTAGTATAGGATCCCGATTACTAGGGGGCACAGATACGCAGTATTTT	CASSIGSRLLGGTDTQYF
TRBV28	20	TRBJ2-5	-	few	TGTGCCAGCATCCCCTCTATGGGCACTACGTGGCTTCCCGCGGGAGAGACCCAGTACTTC	CASIPSMGTTWLPAGETQYF
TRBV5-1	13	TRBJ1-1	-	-	TGCGCCAGTCAGCAGGCGGGGGGCACTGAAGCTTTCTTT	CASQQAGGTEAFF
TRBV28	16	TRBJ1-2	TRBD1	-	TGTGCCAGCAGTTGGACAGGGGCCAAAGTGGTCCTGGGCTACACCTTC	CASSWTGAKVVLGYTF
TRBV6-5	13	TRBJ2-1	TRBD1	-	TGTGCCAGCAGTTACTCGAAGGACAGGGGGAGGTTCTTC	CASSYSKDRGRFF
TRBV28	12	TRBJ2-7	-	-	TGTGCCAGCAGTTTTGGTTGGTCCGAGCAGTACTTC	CASSFGWSEQYF
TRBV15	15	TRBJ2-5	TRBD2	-	TGTGCCACCAGCAGCCCCAGACTAGCGGAAGAGACCCAGTACTTC	CATSSPRLAEETQYF
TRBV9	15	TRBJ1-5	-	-	TGTGCCAGCAGCCCCCGGGACGATGGGAATCAGCCCCAGCATTTT	CASSPRDDGNQPQHF
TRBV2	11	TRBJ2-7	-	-	TGTGCCAGCAGTGAGGCCGGAGAGCAGTACTTC	CASSEAGEQYF